This T cell receptor (beta chain) was captured in a study of cytomegalovirus exposure and HLA in healthy donors. General study findings and limits: Earlier analysis yielded a pattern in which most TCR beta V segments were productive about 90% or about 30% of the time. In a later analysis, a missense DCLRE1C variant was linked to TCR beta V- and J-gene trimming. Among immune exposure information, only CMV serostatus was available.

Points on this clone: Antigen specificity is unknown.

The PCR employed 60 Vbeta primers together with 13 Jbeta primers. Clones were read by immunoSEQ multiplex PCR, and TCRdb kept only the in-frame ones, dropping some. The table shows 130,000 or so clones, with 82% occurring only once. The sample comprised PBMCs. The TCR was taken from a woman in her fifties or sixties in good health and CMV-seropositive.

The CDR3 loop reads CASRERGSTDTQYF. The CDR3 region has the DNA TGTGCCAGCAGGGAGCGGGGGTCCACAGATACGCAGTATTTT. V usage is TRBV6-5 and J usage is TRBJ2-3, with TRBD2 matching 8 bases. V trimming: 6 bases; J trimming: 2 bases; junction bases outside the gene matches: 4. Germline CDR1 is MNHEY and CDR2 is SVGAGI. This CDR3 contains 14 residues.